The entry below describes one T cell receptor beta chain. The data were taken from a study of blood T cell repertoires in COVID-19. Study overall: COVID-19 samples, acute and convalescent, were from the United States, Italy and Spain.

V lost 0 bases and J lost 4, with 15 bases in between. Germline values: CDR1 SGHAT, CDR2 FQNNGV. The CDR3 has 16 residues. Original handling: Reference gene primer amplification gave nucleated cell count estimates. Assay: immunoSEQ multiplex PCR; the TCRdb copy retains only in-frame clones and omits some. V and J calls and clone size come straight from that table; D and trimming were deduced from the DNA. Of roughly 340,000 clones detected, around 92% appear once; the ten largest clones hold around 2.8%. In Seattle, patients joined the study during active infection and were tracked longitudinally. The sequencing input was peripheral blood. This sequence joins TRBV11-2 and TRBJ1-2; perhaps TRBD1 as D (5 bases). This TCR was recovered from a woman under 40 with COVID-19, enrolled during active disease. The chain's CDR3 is CASSLDGGTGLYGYTF. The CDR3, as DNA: TGTGCCAGCAGCTTAGACGGGGGGACGGGTCTCTATGGCTACACCTTC.